This T cell receptor (beta chain) was retrieved from a study of blood T cell repertoires in COVID-19. Produced via immunoSEQ multiplex PCR; TCRdb's table is partial and in-frame only. The data hold roughly 260,000 clones, with 80% to 90% observed a single time. Recruits, aged about 18 to 100 years, lived in 24 US areas. Before being deemed recovered, Cohort 3 donors had two negative PCRs, clearance, or symptom resolution. CDR1 is MNHEY and CDR2 is SMNVEV in the germline V gene (reference sequence). CDR3 length equals 15 residues. Between the trimmed V and J ends, which lost 3 bases and 1 base, there was a span of 13 bases.

The sample taken for sequencing was PBMCs or T cells enriched from blood (not recorded which). The chain joins TRBV27 to TRBJ2-7; a possible D gene is TRBD1 (6 bases). The sequence was collected from a woman aged 45-65 years who had recovered from COVID-19. This CDR3 reads CASSFVSDRSYEQYF. CDR3 nucleotide sequence: TGTGCCAGCAGTTTCGTTTCGGACAGATCCTACGAGCAGTACTTC.